This T cell receptor beta chain originates from a study of blood T cell repertoires in COVID-19. Per the authors' pipeline: By means of reference gene primer amplification, nucleated cell counts were estimated. The assay was immunoSEQ multiplex PCR, and TCRdb's table has in-frame clones only and misses some. That table furnishes V, J and clone size, whereas the DNA furnished D and trimming. The sample carries 200,000 or so clones, around 83% recorded once. The specimen was peripheral blood. The TCR sequence derives from a middle-aged man who had recovered from COVID-19.

CDR3 region: CASSQGQMSGAFF. The CDR3 DNA reads TGTGCCAGCAGTCAGGGACAGATGAGCGGAGCTTTCTTT. The genes are TRBV6-5 and TRBJ1-1, with TRBD1 identical over 7 bases. V shed 5 bases and J 10 bases; nucleotides not matched to a gene: 10. CDR1 MNHEY and CDR2 SVGAGI come from the germline V gene. CDR3 length: 13 residues.